These 13 T cell receptor beta chains originate from one sample sequenced in a study of blood T cell repertoires in COVID-19. The protocol was immunoSEQ multiplex PCR, while the TCRdb copy is restricted to in-frame clones and leaves out a portion. This table holds about 78,000 clones, approximately 89% found once. The specimen sequenced was peripheral blood. These receptors all stem from a woman between 55 and 75 years old with acute or convalescent COVID-19.

This chain joins TRBV7-9 and TRBJ2-1; 11 positions agree with TRBD1. The germline gives CDR1 SEHNR, CDR2 FQNEAQ (reference sequence). The CDR3 length is 15 residues. V gave up 6 bases and J gave up 9 bases; unmatched junction bases: 10. CDR3 sequence: CASRNRDRGESEQFF. The CDR3 DNA sequence: TGTGCCAGCAGGAACCGGGACAGGGGGGAAAGTGAGCAGTTCTTC.

This chain connects TRBV11-1 to TRBJ1-2; 7 bases are a match to TRBD1. The CDR3 is 12 residues long. V shed 4 bases, J shed 7 bases, and the junction held 3 bases outside the gene matches. Germline V CDR1 and CDR2: SGHAT, FQDESV (reference sequence). CDR3 in DNA: TGTGCCAGCAGCTCGACAGGGAGTGGCTACACCTTC. Translating gives CASSSTGSGYTF.

V and J are TRBV4-2 and TRBJ2-5, with 9 bases identical to TRBD2. J lost 2 bases, V lost 0 bases, and 1 base had no gene match. The V gene's germline CDR1 is LGHNA and CDR2 YNFKEQ. The CDR3 extends over 15 amino acids. The CDR3 DNA sequence: TGTGCCAGCAGCCAAGATGCGGGGGGGCAAGAGACCCAGTACTTC. It translates to CASSQDAGGQETQYF.

The chain recombines TRBV30 with TRBJ1-2, with 8 bases that match TRBD1. The V gene's germline CDR1 is GTSNPN and CDR2 SVGIG (reference sequence). There are 13 residues in the CDR3. J gave up 4 bases and V 3 bases, and 4 bases lay outside the gene matches. The CDR3 is CAWSRTGTYGYTF. CDR3 nucleotides: TGTGCCTGGAGCCGGACAGGGACCTATGGCTACACCTTC.

In this sample, this clone turned up once. The rearrangement links TRBV19 to TRBJ2-7; 7 nucleotides line up with TRBD1. CDR1 LNHDA and CDR2 SQIVND come from the germline V gene (reference sequence). Germline trimming cut 4 bases from V and 2 bases from J; bases unmatched to any gene: 8. The CDR3 totals 15 residues. The CDR3 spells CASSRPSGQTYEQYF. The CDR3 DNA is TGTGCCAGTAGTAGGCCTTCGGGACAGACCTACGAGCAGTACTTC. Drawing the rest from reference TRBV19 and TRBJ2-7, the complete variable domain is DGGITQSPKYLFRKEGQNVTLSCEQNLNHDAMYWYRQDPGQGLRLIYYSQIVNDFQKGDIAEGYSVSREKKESFPLTVTSAQKNPTAFYLCASSRPSGQTYEQYFGPGTRLTVT.

This chain links TRBV19 with TRBJ2-7, with 10 bases matching TRBD1. Germline V gene sequence: CDR1 LNHDA, CDR2 SQIVND (reference sequence). The CDR3 is 14 amino acids. V was clipped by 6 bases and J by 2 bases; unmatched bases: 4. The CDR3 region is CASSPGTGAYEQYF. For the CDR3, the DNA is TGTGCCAGTAGCCCCGGGACAGGGGCCTACGAGCAGTACTTC.

The chain is built from TRBV28 and TRBJ2-7; 10 bases are shared with TRBD1. Trimming cost V 7 bases and J 7 bases; bases outside gene matches: 7. This CDR3 region has 13 residues. The V gene's germline CDR1 is MDHEN and CDR2 SYDVKM. CDR3: CASTDRGPREQYF. The CDR3 nucleotides are TGTGCCAGCACTGACAGGGGGCCCCGGGAGCAGTACTTC.

V is TRBV4-3 and J is TRBJ1-2, with a tentative D call TRBD1 (5 bases). The CDR3 covers 16 residues. V lost 0 bases and J lost 8, with 19 bases in between. Germline values: CDR1 LGHNA, CDR2 YSLEER. Here the CDR3 DNA reads TGCGCCAGCAGCCAAGACCGGGGGGACTCTTTGTGGGGCTACACCTTC. Translated, it gives CASSQDRGDSLWGYTF.

The V call is TRBV5-1, the J call TRBJ1-6, with 9 bases lining up with TRBD1. This CDR3 is 13 amino acids long. The germline CDR1 and CDR2 sequences are SGHRS and YFSETQ. J lost 13 bases, V lost 4 bases, and 6 bases had no gene match. CDR3 in amino acids: CASSTGTGIPLHF. For the CDR3, the DNA is TGCGCCAGCAGCACCGGGACAGGGATTCCCCTCCACTTT.

The rearrangement links TRBV28 to TRBJ1-2, with D perhaps TRBD1 (6 bases). This CDR3 contains 13 residues. Trimming removed 5 bases from V and 4 bases from J, with 11 bases in between. CDR1 and CDR2 (germline): MDHEN, SYDVKM. This chain's CDR3 is CASSAQGGYGYTF. The CDR3 nucleotides are TGTGCCAGCAGTGCACAGGGCGGCTATGGCTACACCTTC.

The V call is TRBV4-1, the J call TRBJ1-2; 7 bases match TRBD1. Trimming cost V 3 bases and J 5 bases; bases outside gene matches: 9. The CDR3 runs to 15 residues. Germline V gene sequence: CDR1 MGHRA, CDR2 YSYEKL. CDR3 in DNA: TGCGCCAGCAGCCATTATACAGGGGCGTCATATGGCTACACCTTC. Its translation: CASSHYTGASYGYTF.

The CDR3 coding sequence is TGTGCCACCAGTGATCCCCAGGGGATAGATACGCAGTATTTT. Translating it yields CATSDPQGIDTQYF. The J gene is TRBJ2-3, the V gene TRBV24-1, with D possibly TRBD1 on 6 matching bases. The V gene lost 3 bases and the J gene lost 5 bases, with 11 bases spanning the gap. The V gene's germline CDR1 is KGHDR and CDR2 SFDVKD. There are 14 residues in the CDR3.

This clone occurred a few times. This CDR3 reads CAWSVREGDTQYF. The DNA for the CDR3 is TGTGCCTGGAGTGTACGGGAAGGGGATACGCAGTATTTT. The J gene is TRBJ2-3, the V gene TRBV30; perhaps TRBD2 as D (5 bases). The V and J ends lost 0 bases and 6 bases respectively, with 10 bases between them. Germline loops: CDR1 GTSNPN, CDR2 SVGIG (reference sequence). This CDR3 region has 13 residues.